The 23 T cell receptor beta chains in this list originate from one sample, sequenced in a study of control samples from healthy donors and cancer patients. The assay was immunoSEQ multiplex PCR, and TCRdb's table has in-frame clones only and misses some. The table shows just over 150,000 clones, with 85% to 95% occurring only once. Input material: blood. These receptors were taken from a middle-aged man in good health.

The V and J genes are TRBV28 and TRBJ2-1; 8 nucleotides line up with TRBD2. The germline gives CDR1 MDHEN, CDR2 SYDVKM. With V trimmed by 2 bases and J by 4 bases, 1 base remained unmatched. The length of the CDR3 is 14 residues. CDR3 sequence (DNA): TGTGCCAGCAGTTTAAGCGGGAGTTACAATGAGCAGTTCTTC. Its translation is CASSLSGSYNEQFF.

As concerns this clone: Within the sample, other DNA sequences also encode this same CDR3. This chain links TRBV5-1 with TRBJ2-7; D remains unclear. The V end lost 0 bases, the J end lost 0 bases, and 7 bases lay between the germline ends. Germline loops: CDR1 SGHRS, CDR2 YFSETQ. This CDR3 spans 14 amino acids. The CDR3 sequence: CASSLGGSSYEQYF. The CDR3, as DNA: TGCGCCAGCAGCTTGGGGGGTAGCTCCTACGAGCAGTACTTC.

The CDR3 sequence is CASSSGAVNSPLHF. The CDR3 DNA reads TGTGCCAGCAGCTCCGGAGCGGTTAATTCACCCCTCCACTTT. The chain has TRBV7-9 and TRBJ1-6; D ambiguous. This CDR3 contains 14 residues. Germline loops: CDR1 SEHNR, CDR2 FQNEAQ (reference sequence). V was shortened by 4 bases and J by 6 bases, with 10 bases between the two germline ends.

V is TRBV30 and J is TRBJ1-1, with D unclear. Trimming cost V 4 bases and J 0 bases, with 9 bases left between them. Per germline, CDR1 GTSNPN and CDR2 SVGIG (reference sequence). The CDR3 length is 13 residues. CDR3 sequence (DNA): TGTGCCTGGAATATATTATTGAACACTGAAGCTTTCTTT. This encodes CAWNILLNTEAFF.

The chain links TRBV5-1 to TRBJ2-3; 7 bases are shared with TRBD1. The CDR3 consists of 15 residues. Germline trimming cut 3 bases from V and 2 bases from J; bases unmatched to any gene: 6. Germline loops: CDR1 SGHRS, CDR2 YFSETQ. Here the CDR3 reads CASSSGTVNTDTQYF. The CDR3 DNA reads TGCGCCAGCAGCTCCGGGACAGTGAACACAGATACGCAGTATTTT.

This clone was observed once. CDR3 loop: CASTSWGGGKNQPQHF. As DNA, the CDR3 is TGTGCCAGCACCTCCTGGGGGGGAGGCAAGAATCAGCCCCAGCATTTT. The chain carries TRBV5-6 and TRBJ1-5; perhaps TRBD1 as D (5 bases). The CDR3 totals 16 residues. V lost 6 bases to trimming and J lost 4 bases, with 20 bases between them. CDR1 SGHDT and CDR2 YYEEEE come from the germline V gene. The full variable domain, its missing parts supplied by reference TRBV5-6 and TRBJ1-5, is DAGVTQSPTHLIKTRGQQVTLRCSPKSGHDTVSWYQQALGQGPQFIFQYYEEEERQRGNFPDRFSGHQFPNYSSELNVNALLLGDSALYLCASTSWGGGKNQPQHFGDGTRLSIL.

J is TRBJ1-3 and V is TRBV6-6; no clear D gene. The CDR3 spans 15 residues. V was trimmed by 7 bases and J by 7 bases, leaving 20 bases between them. Per the germline V gene, CDR1 is MNHNY and CDR2 is SVGAGI (reference sequence). CDR3 loop: CASTLTAGIGNTIYF. The CDR3 region has the DNA TGTGCCAGCACTCTCACCGCGGGGATCGGGAACACCATATATTTT.

The chain recombines TRBV5-8 with TRBJ2-1; D call uncertain. Trimming left V 4 bases short and J 7 bases short, with 6 bases between. CDR3 length equals 11 residues. CDR1 SGHTS and CDR2 YDEGEE come from the germline V gene. CDR3: CASSPRNEQFF. The CDR3 nucleotides read TGTGCCAGCAGCCCTAGGAATGAGCAGTTCTTC.

This chain connects TRBV19 to TRBJ1-5; D is undetermined. V lost 7 bases to trimming and J lost 6 bases, with 10 bases between them. The CDR3 has 12 amino acids. Germline CDR1 and CDR2: LNHDA and SQIVND (reference sequence). The CDR3 loop reads CASNRGGQPQHF. The DNA for the CDR3 is TGTGCCAGTAATCGGGGAGGTCAGCCCCAGCATTTT.

Comment on this clone: This could be a read error, since a much larger clone is one nucleotide away. Other DNA sequences in this specimen translate into the identical CDR3. The chain couples TRBV27 to TRBJ1-4; D is perhaps TRBD1 (6 bases). The ends were cut back, 3 bases at V and 5 bases at J, with 10 bases in the middle. This CDR3 is 14 amino acids long. Per germline, CDR1 MNHEY and CDR2 SMNVEV (reference sequence). This chain's CDR3 is CASSFSGVNEKLFF. For the CDR3, the DNA is TGTGCCAGCAGTTTTTCAGGGGTAAATGAAAAACTGTTTTTT.

A single count supports this clone. The rearrangement links TRBV29-1 to TRBJ1-2; 12 bases line up with TRBD1. The CDR3 sequence is 14 residues long. Germline values: CDR1 SQVTM, CDR2 ANQGSEA. With V trimmed by 7 bases and J by 8 bases, 11 bases remained unmatched. CDR3 in amino acids: CSAGGQGAKGGYTF. DNA of the CDR3: TGCAGCGCCGGGGGACAGGGGGCGAAGGGCGGCTACACCTTC.

V and J are TRBV7-2 and TRBJ2-1; 9 nucleotides agree with TRBD2. Per germline, CDR1 SGHTA and CDR2 FQGNSA. The CDR3 contains 16 residues. V dropped 5 bases and J dropped 3; count of bases not matched to a gene: 8. CDR3 sequence reads: CASSKGAGGNYNEQFF. CDR3 DNA sequence: TGTGCCAGCAGCAAAGGGGCGGGGGGGAACTACAATGAGCAGTTCTTC. Supplemented by reference TRBV7-2 and TRBJ2-1, the full variable domain reads GAGVSQSPSNKVTEKGKDVELRCDPISGHTALYWYRQSLGQGLEFLIYFQGNSAPDKSGLPSDRFSAERTGGSVSTLTIQRTQQEDSAVYLCASSKGAGGNYNEQFFGPGTRLTVL.

In regard to this clone: Other DNA sequences within the sample encode an identical CDR3. The chain couples TRBV9 to TRBJ2-1; 11 nucleotides line up with TRBD2. Germline CDR1 and CDR2: SGDLS and YYNGEE. The J segment lost 5 bases and the V segment lost 2 bases, leaving 0 bases of the junction unmatched. This CDR3 spans 14 amino acids. The DNA for the CDR3 is TGTGCCAGCAGCGTTAGCGGGAGGGACAATGAGCAGTTCTTC. This encodes CASSVSGRDNEQFF. The variable domain in full, completed from reference TRBV9 and TRBJ2-1, reads DSGVTQTPKHLITATGQRVTLRCSPRSGDLSVYWYQQSLDQGLQFLIQYYNGEERAKGNILERFSAQQFPDLHSELNLSSLELGDSALYFCASSVSGRDNEQFFGPGTRLTVL.

The chain employs TRBV18 and TRBJ2-5, with 10 bases lining up with TRBD2. The CDR3 length is 17 residues. V shed 1 base, J shed 5 bases, and the junction held 10 bases outside the gene matches. Per germline, CDR1 KGHSH and CDR2 LQKENI. CDR3 in amino acids: CASSPLGLAVGGETQYF. In DNA, the CDR3 is TGTGCCAGCTCACCACTCGGACTAGCGGTCGGTGGGGAGACCCAGTACTTC. The variable domain in full, completed from reference TRBV18 and TRBJ2-5, reads NAGVMQNPRHLVRRRGQEARLRCSPMKGHSHVYWYRQLPEEGLKFMVYLQKENIIDESGMPKERFSAEFPKEGPSILRIQQVVRGDSAAYFCASSPLGLAVGGETQYFGPGTRLLVL.

Only a few counts were recorded for this clone. The rearrangement links TRBV19 to TRBJ1-1, with D hard to call. CDR1 and CDR2 (germline): LNHDA, SQIVND (reference sequence). V was cut by 1 base and J by 0 bases, with 9 bases left in between. The CDR3 contains 15 residues. The chain's CDR3 is CASSIAATLNTEAFF. DNA of the CDR3: TGTGCCAGTAGTATAGCGGCCACTTTGAACACTGAAGCTTTCTTT.

V gene TRBV9 combines with J gene TRBJ2-2; D is perhaps TRBD1 or TRBD2 (5 bases each). Trimming removed 0 bases from V and 2 bases from J, with 8 bases in between. CDR1 SGDLS and CDR2 YYNGEE come from the germline V gene. This CDR3 comprises 15 residues. CDR3: CASSVAGTNTGELFF. CDR3 in DNA: TGTGCCAGCAGCGTAGCCGGGACCAACACCGGGGAGCTGTTTTTT.

This chain connects TRBV4-1 to TRBJ2-1; 8 bases map to TRBD2. CDR1 and CDR2 (germline): MGHRA, YSYEKL. The CDR3 spans 16 residues. The J segment lost 8 bases and the V segment lost 3 bases, leaving 12 bases of the junction unmatched. The chain's CDR3 is CASSQWSGRGGDEQFF. In DNA form, the CDR3 reads TGCGCCAGCAGCCAGTGGAGCGGGAGAGGGGGGGATGAGCAGTTCTTC.

The rearrangement uses TRBV15 and TRBJ1-2; no firm D call. CDR1 and CDR2 from the germline V gene are LNHNV and YYDKDF (reference sequence). Trimming pared 4 bases from V and 4 bases from J, leaving 10 bases between. The CDR3 contains 13 residues. The CDR3 loop reads CATSNRGIYGYTF. The CDR3 DNA sequence: TGTGCCACCAGCAATCGCGGGATCTATGGCTACACCTTC.

The rearrangement uses TRBV15 and TRBJ2-7; TRBD2 matches 12 bases. In germline, CDR1 is LNHNV, CDR2 YYDKDF (reference sequence). The CDR3 is 15 amino acids. V was pared by 3 bases and J by 4 bases, with 4 bases of the junction left unmatched. The CDR3 loop reads CATSSLAGGPYEQYF. The CDR3 DNA follows: TGTGCCACCAGCAGTCTAGCGGGAGGGCCTTACGAGCAGTACTTC.

The chain carries TRBV19 and TRBJ2-7, with TRBD1 matching 10 bases. The V gene's germline CDR1 is LNHDA and CDR2 SQIVND (reference sequence). CDR3 length: 15 amino acids. Germline trimming cut 4 bases from V and 4 bases from J; bases unmatched to any gene: 7. As DNA, the CDR3 is TGTGCCAGTAGTAAGTCCGGACAGGGGGTTTACGAGCAGTACTTC. Amino acids: CASSKSGQGVYEQYF.

This chain connects TRBV5-4 to TRBJ1-2; tentatively, D is TRBD1 (6 bases). With 4 bases removed from V and 7 bases from J, the gap between germline ends came to 20 bases. The length of the CDR3 is 15 residues. Germline V gene data show CDR1 as SGHNT and CDR2 as YYREEE (reference sequence). CDR3 amino acids: CASSVDRTVGVGYTF. CDR3 DNA: TGTGCCAGCAGCGTTGACCGGACAGTCGGGGTTGGCTACACCTTC.

This rearrangement joins TRBV5-5 to TRBJ1-6; 9 bases are shared with TRBD1. Trimming cost V 2 bases and J 9 bases; bases outside gene matches: 12. This CDR3 spans 17 amino acids. Germline CDR1 reads SGHKS; CDR2 reads YYEKEE (reference sequence). CDR3 bases: TGTGCCAGCAGCTTAGTCACAGGGGGCAACGGGCGTTCACCCCTCCACTTT. Translated, it gives CASSLVTGGNGRSPLHF.

This sequence joins TRBV11-2 and TRBJ2-5; D gene unclear. The CDR3 covers 18 residues. V was trimmed by 1 base and J by 4 bases, leaving 22 bases between them. The germline V gene encodes CDR1 SGHAT and CDR2 FQNNGV. The CDR3 spells CASSLGIRASNVGETQYF. The DNA for the CDR3 is TGTGCCAGCAGCTTAGGTATTCGCGCGTCGAACGTAGGAGAGACCCAGTACTTC.